This T cell receptor beta chain was sequenced during a study of T cell repertoires in cytomegalovirus infection. Germline V gives CDR1 SEHNR, CDR2 FQNEAQ (reference sequence). V lost 3 bases to trimming and J lost 7 bases, with 15 bases between them. The CDR3 extends over 14 amino acids. Study-wide points: Cumulated frequencies of public TCR beta families served to identify carriers of CMV plus the relevant HLA.

TCRdb passed the reads through MiXCR, listing each CDR3 protein once. This table has hundreds of thousands of distinct CDR3 sequences, approximately 31% appearing once. As regards this clonotype: Its antigen is as yet unknown.

Material: cultured CD8+ T cells from PBMCs, obtained from culture after CMV antigen stimulation. J is TRBJ1-1 and V is TRBV7-9, with D maybe TRBD1 (6 bases). This sequence originates from a human donor in good health (CMV status not recorded). Some clones in this sample may be carry-over from other donors' samples. In nucleotides, the CDR3 is TGTGCCAGCAGCTTGGACAGTAAACTGATTGAAGCTTTCTTT. It yields the protein CASSLDSKLIEAFF.